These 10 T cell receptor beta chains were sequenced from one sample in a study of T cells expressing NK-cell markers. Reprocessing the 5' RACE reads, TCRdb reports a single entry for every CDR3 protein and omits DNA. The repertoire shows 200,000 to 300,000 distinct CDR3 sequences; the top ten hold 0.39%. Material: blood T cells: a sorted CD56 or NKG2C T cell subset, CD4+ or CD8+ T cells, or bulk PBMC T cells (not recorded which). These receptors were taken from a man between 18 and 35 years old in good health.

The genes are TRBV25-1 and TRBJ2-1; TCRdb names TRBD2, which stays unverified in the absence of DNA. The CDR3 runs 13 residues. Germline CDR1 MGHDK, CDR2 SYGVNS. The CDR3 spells CASSPIRGGEQFF.

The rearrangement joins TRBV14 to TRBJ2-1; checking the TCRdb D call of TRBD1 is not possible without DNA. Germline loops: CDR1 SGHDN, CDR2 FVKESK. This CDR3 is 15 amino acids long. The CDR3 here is CASSHRQGESVEQFF.

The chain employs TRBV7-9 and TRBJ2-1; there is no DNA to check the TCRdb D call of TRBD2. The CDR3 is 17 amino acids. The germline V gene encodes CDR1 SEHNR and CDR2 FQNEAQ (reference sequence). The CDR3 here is CASSSGTSGRRFNEQFF.

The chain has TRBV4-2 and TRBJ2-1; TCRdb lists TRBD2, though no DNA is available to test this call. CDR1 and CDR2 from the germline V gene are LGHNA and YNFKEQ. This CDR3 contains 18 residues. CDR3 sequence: CASSHTPRTSGSYNEQFF.

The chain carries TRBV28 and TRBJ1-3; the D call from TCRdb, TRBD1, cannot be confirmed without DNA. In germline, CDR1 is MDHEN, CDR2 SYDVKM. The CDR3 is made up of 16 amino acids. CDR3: CASSYGHSSSGNTIYF.

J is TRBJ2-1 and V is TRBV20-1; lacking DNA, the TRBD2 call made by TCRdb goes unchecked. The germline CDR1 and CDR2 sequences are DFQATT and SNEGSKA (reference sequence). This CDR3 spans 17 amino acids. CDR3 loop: CSAPGTLTVRSYNEQFF.

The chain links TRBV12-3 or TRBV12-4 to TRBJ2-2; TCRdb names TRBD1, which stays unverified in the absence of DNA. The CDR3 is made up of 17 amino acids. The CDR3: CASSPPGGIANTGELFF.

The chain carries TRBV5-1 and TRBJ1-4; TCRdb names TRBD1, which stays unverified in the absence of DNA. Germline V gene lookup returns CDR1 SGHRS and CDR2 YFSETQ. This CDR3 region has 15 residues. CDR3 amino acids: CASSVTGGTNEKLFF. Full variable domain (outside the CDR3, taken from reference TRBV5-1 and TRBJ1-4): KAGVTQTPRYLIKTRGQQVTLSCSPISGHRSVSWYQQTPGQGLQFLFEYFSETQRNKGNFPGRFSGRQFSNSRSEMNVSTLELGDSALYLCASSVTGGTNEKLFFGSGTQLSVL.

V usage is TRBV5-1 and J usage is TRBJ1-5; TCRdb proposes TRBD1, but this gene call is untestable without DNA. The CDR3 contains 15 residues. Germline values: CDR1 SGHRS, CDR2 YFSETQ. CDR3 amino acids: CASSPGSVINQPQHF.

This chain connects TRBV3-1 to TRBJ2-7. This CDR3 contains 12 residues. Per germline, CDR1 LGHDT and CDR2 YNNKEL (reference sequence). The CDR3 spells CASSQINYEQYF.